Below, 30 T cell receptor beta chains from the same sample are listed, as sequenced in a study of cytomegalovirus exposure and HLA in healthy donors. In the PCR, 60 Vbeta and 13 Jbeta primers were used. Sequencing was performed with immunoSEQ multiplex PCR; in TCRdb, only in-frame clones are kept and a portion is missing. In the table there are approximately 110,000 clones, around 80% of which are singletons. The material sequenced was PBMCs. These receptors came from a man in his forties or fifties in good health and CMV-seronegative.

This rearrangement joins TRBV2 to TRBJ1-1, with D possibly matching TRBD1 (5 bases). The germline V gene has CDR1 SNHLY and CDR2 FYNNEI. Deletions cut 9 bases from V and 6 bases from J, with 11 bases between. This CDR3 has 11 amino acids. The CDR3, as DNA: TGTGCCAGAAGGCGGGGGGCTGAAGCTTTCTTT. This gives the protein CARRRGAEAFF.

The chain combines TRBV6-5 with TRBJ2-7; tentatively, D is TRBD2 (5 bases). The germline CDR1 and CDR2 sequences are MNHEY and SVGAGI. This CDR3 is 15 amino acids long. The V and J ends lost 6 bases and 0 bases respectively, with 15 bases between them. This chain's CDR3 is CASSPGVPLSYEQYF. For the CDR3, the DNA is TGTGCCAGCAGCCCCGGGGTCCCACTCTCCTACGAGCAGTACTTC.

The chain links TRBV9 to TRBJ2-1; 7 bases agree with TRBD2. Germline V lookup: CDR1 SGDLS, CDR2 YYNGEE. The CDR3 sequence is 16 residues long. V was pared by 3 bases and J by 0 bases, with 6 bases of the junction left unmatched. CDR3 bases: TGTGCCAGCAGCGCCCAGCTAGCGGCCTCCTACAATGAGCAGTTCTTC. Encoded protein: CASSAQLAASYNEQFF.

On this clone itself: The same CDR3 can be traced to other DNA sequences in this sample. The chain recombines TRBV7-2 with TRBJ2-1; the match to TRBD2 covers 7 bases. CDR1 is SGHTA, CDR2 FQGNSA, per germline. CDR3 length: 14 amino acids. J lost 0 bases, V lost 5 bases, and 1 base had no gene match. The chain's CDR3 is CASSPGGSYNEQFF. CDR3 bases: TGTGCCAGCAGCCCGGGGGGCTCCTACAATGAGCAGTTCTTC.

This clone was counted a few times. This chain links TRBV5-4 with TRBJ1-1; possible D gene TRBD1, 6 bases. Germline lookup yields CDR1 SGHNT and CDR2 YYREEE (reference sequence). The CDR3 runs to 14 residues. Trimming cost V 1 base and J 3 bases, with 10 bases left between them. The CDR3 sequence is CASSLNRADTEAFF. The CDR3, as DNA: TGTGCCAGCAGCTTGAACAGGGCGGACACTGAAGCTTTCTTT.

V and J are TRBV27 and TRBJ2-1; 7 nucleotides line up with TRBD2. J was trimmed by 7 bases and V by 3 bases; bases with no gene match: 6. The CDR3 is 14 amino acids. CDR1 and CDR2 (germline): MNHEY, SMNVEV (reference sequence). The CDR3 nucleotides are TGTGCCAGCAGTTTTGGCGGGGGATGGAATGAGCAGTTCTTC. It encodes CASSFGGGWNEQFF.

This chain uses TRBV9 with TRBJ2-7, with TRBD2 identical over 9 bases. The CDR3 contains 15 residues. Germline-derived CDR1 and CDR2 are SGDLS and YYNGEE. J lost 2 bases, V lost 4 bases, and 7 bases had no gene match. DNA of the CDR3: TGTGCCAGCAGCCTGGCGGCGGGAGGGCCCTACGAGCAGTACTTC. It specifies CASSLAAGGPYEQYF.

The sample holds a few counts of this clone. The V gene is TRBV13, the J gene TRBJ2-1, with 12 nucleotides matching TRBD2. The CDR3 is 19 amino acids. The germline V gene encodes CDR1 PRHDT and CDR2 FYEKMQ (reference sequence). The V segment lost 4 bases and the J segment 0 bases; nucleotides outside the gene matches: 10. CDR3 nucleotides: TGTGCCAGCAGCTACGGACTAGCGGGAAGGTACCCCTCCTACAATGAGCAGTTCTTC. The encoded protein is CASSYGLAGRYPSYNEQFF.

This chain links TRBV6-5 with TRBJ1-2; D unclear. V dropped 6 bases and J dropped 6 bases, with 17 bases sitting between them. CDR1 and CDR2 from the germline V gene are MNHEY and SVGAGI. This CDR3 region has 14 residues. Here the CDR3 DNA reads TGTGCCAGCAGCCCAAGCCTAGCCGCTGATGGCTACACCTTC. Translating gives CASSPSLAADGYTF.

The chain is built from TRBV19 and TRBJ2-7; possibly TRBD2 for D (6 bases). The CDR3 is 14 residues long. The germline V gene encodes CDR1 LNHDA and CDR2 SQIVND (reference sequence). Trimming shortened V by 6 bases and J by 4 bases, and 16 bases separated the two germline ends. The CDR3 spells CASSGGGGVYEQYF. CDR3 coding DNA: TGTGCCAGTAGCGGAGGAGGAGGGGTTTACGAGCAGTACTTC.

This rearrangement joins TRBV10-3 to TRBJ2-4; a possible D gene is TRBD1 (5 bases). This CDR3 region has 12 residues. Germline V lookup: CDR1 ENHRY, CDR2 SYGVKD. V lost 3 bases to trimming and J lost 8 bases, with 8 bases between them. Written as DNA, the CDR3 is TGTGCCATCAGTGACAGGGAAGACATTCAGTACTTC. As protein: CAISDREDIQYF.

V is TRBV19 and J is TRBJ1-1; D is possibly TRBD1 (5 bases). The V gene lost 8 bases and the J gene lost 6 bases, with 13 bases spanning the gap. Per the germline V gene, CDR1 is LNHDA and CDR2 is SQIVND (reference sequence). The CDR3 consists of 12 residues. This chain's CDR3 is CASHKGLAEAFF. DNA of the CDR3: TGTGCCAGTCATAAGGGGTTGGCTGAAGCTTTCTTT.

This clone occurred a few times. The V gene is TRBV10-2, the J gene TRBJ2-2, with D possibly being TRBD1 (5 bases). V shed 11 bases and J shed 1 base, with 20 bases lying between them. The CDR3 is 16 amino acids. Germline V gene lookup returns CDR1 WSHSY and CDR2 SAAADI. The CDR3 here is CAARRKVQGNTGELFF. CDR3 sequence (DNA): TGCGCCGCTAGGCGGAAAGTGCAGGGGAACACCGGGGAGCTGTTTTTT.

The gene calls are TRBV5-6 and TRBJ2-5; D remains unclear. The CDR3 is 14 amino acids. Germline V gene data show CDR1 as SGHDT and CDR2 as YYEEEE. V was pared by 4 bases and J by 3 bases, with 13 bases between. CDR3 bases: TGTGCCAGCAGCCCCCAGCTAGGTAAAGAGACCCAGTACTTC. This codes for CASSPQLGKETQYF. Together with reference TRBV5-6 and TRBJ2-5, the CDR3 gives the full variable domain: DAGVTQSPTHLIKTRGQQVTLRCSPKSGHDTVSWYQQALGQGPQFIFQYYEEEERQRGNFPDRFSGHQFPNYSSELNVNALLLGDSALYLCASSPQLGKETQYFGPGTRLLVL.

This chain joins TRBV2 and TRBJ2-5; D remains ambiguous. V was pared by 8 bases and J by 4 bases, with 17 bases between. Germline V gene sequence: CDR1 SNHLY, CDR2 FYNNEI. The CDR3 has 14 residues. This chain's CDR3 is CASSSPRVPETQYF. DNA for the CDR3: TGTGCCAGCTCTTCGCCTCGAGTACCAGAGACCCAGTACTTC.

The V call is TRBV7-2, the J call TRBJ2-5, with 7 bases fitting TRBD2. Germline assignment: CDR1 SGHTA and CDR2 FQGNSA. This CDR3 is built from 15 residues. V lost 4 bases and J lost 1; bases outside the gene matches: 6. The CDR3 region is CASSSSRGVQETQYF. The CDR3 bases are TGTGCCAGCAGCTCCTCCCGGGGGGTCCAAGAGACCCAGTACTTC.

The chain joins TRBV28 to TRBJ2-7, with D possibly being TRBD1 (5 bases). Germline V lookup: CDR1 MDHEN, CDR2 SYDVKM. With 7 bases removed from V and 2 bases from J, the gap between germline ends came to 15 bases. The CDR3 totals 14 residues. In DNA, the CDR3 is TGTGCCAGCACCTCAACAGGCGGTACCTACGAGCAGTACTTC. This translates into CASTSTGGTYEQYF.

J is TRBJ2-2 and V is TRBV5-4; D gene uncertain. The CDR3 has 15 amino acids. CDR1 is SGHNT and CDR2 is YYREEE in the germline V gene (reference sequence). Trimming stripped 1 base from V and 1 base from J, with 8 bases between. CDR3 residues: CASSLQSGNTGELFF. In DNA, the CDR3 is TGTGCCAGCAGCTTGCAATCAGGGAACACCGGGGAGCTGTTTTTT.

The chain is built from TRBV30 and TRBJ1-4; TRBD1 is a possible D gene (5 bases). Germline-derived CDR1 and CDR2 are GTSNPN and SVGIG (reference sequence). Between the trimmed V and J ends, which lost 2 bases and 4 bases, there was a span of 14 bases. This CDR3 region has 15 residues. CDR3 amino acids: CAWSSVQGNNEKLFF. The CDR3 DNA follows: TGTGCCTGGAGTTCGGTGCAGGGCAATAATGAAAAACTGTTTTTT.

The chain employs TRBV2 and TRBJ2-3, with D perhaps TRBD1 (5 bases). Trimming took 6 bases from V and 0 from J, leaving 10 bases between them. The CDR3 contains 14 residues. Germline-derived CDR1 and CDR2 are SNHLY and FYNNEI. The chain's CDR3 is CASRAGLSTDTQYF. DNA of the CDR3: TGTGCCAGCAGAGCAGGGCTTAGCACAGATACGCAGTATTTT.

The chain links TRBV7-2 to TRBJ2-1, with 11 bases lining up with TRBD2. The V gene end was trimmed by 3 bases and the J gene end by 9 bases; junction bases not matched to a gene: 4. The CDR3 is 14 residues long. Germline V gene sequence: CDR1 SGHTA, CDR2 FQGNSA. CDR3 DNA: TGTGCCAGCAGCTTTAGCGGGGGGGCCAGTGAGCAGTTCTTC. Translating gives CASSFSGGASEQFF.

J is TRBJ1-1 and V is TRBV25-1; D possibly corresponds to TRBD1 (6 bases). The CDR3 totals 15 residues. Trimming removed 3 bases from V and 1 base from J, with 12 bases in between. CDR1 MGHDK and CDR2 SYGVNS come from the germline V gene. CDR3 in DNA: TGTGCCAGCAGTGACACCGGGGGGGCGAACACTGAAGCTTTCTTT. This encodes CASSDTGGANTEAFF.

The chain recombines TRBV29-1 with TRBJ2-1; D possibly corresponds to TRBD1 (5 bases). CDR3 length equals 11 residues. The germline V and J ends were trimmed by 6 bases and 6 bases, with 9 bases remaining between them. CDR1 SQVTM and CDR2 ANQGSEA come from the germline V gene. The CDR3 spells CSVLGVNEQFF. DNA for the CDR3: TGCAGCGTATTAGGGGTCAATGAGCAGTTCTTC.

The table lists this clone with a count of one. The chain links TRBV5-6 to TRBJ2-7; D may be TRBD2 (7 bases). V was trimmed by 3 bases and J by 3 bases, leaving 16 bases between them. Germline CDR1 reads SGHDT; CDR2 reads YYEEEE. The CDR3 contains 15 residues. CDR3 sequence: CASSWGGPRGYEQYF. The CDR3 nucleotides read TGTGCCAGCAGCTGGGGGGGGCCCCGTGGCTACGAGCAGTACTTC.

This rearrangement joins TRBV12-2 to TRBJ1-2; the table gives TRBD1 as D, unverified against the DNA. TRBV12-2 is annotated as a pseudogene. This CDR3 has 14 residues. The CDR3 DNA follows: TGTGCAAGTCGCCAACCTGGACAGGGGGATGGCTACACCTTC. Its protein is CASRQPGQGDGYTF.

This clone was recorded once. This chain uses TRBV5-5 with TRBJ2-1; 11 bases align to TRBD2. After removal of 4 bases from V and 3 bases from J, the junction contained 6 bases not matched to a gene. The germline V gene has CDR1 SGHKS and CDR2 YYEKEE (reference sequence). The CDR3 totals 16 residues. The CDR3 protein is CASSPTGTSGYNEQFF. For the CDR3, the DNA is TGTGCCAGCAGCCCGACGGGGACTAGCGGCTACAATGAGCAGTTCTTC.

This clone was observed a handful of times. The V and J genes are TRBV9 and TRBJ2-1; TRBD2 matches 9 bases. Germline assignment: CDR1 SGDLS and CDR2 YYNGEE. Trimming at V came to 4 bases and at J to 7 bases, leaving 18 bases not matched to a gene. There are 18 residues in the CDR3. CDR3 DNA: TGTGCCAGCAGCCCCGGGGGGACGGCGGGGGGGCAGGGAAATGAGCAGTTCTTC. It is translated as CASSPGGTAGGQGNEQFF.

V is TRBV11-2 and J is TRBJ2-7; D is perhaps TRBD1 (5 bases). The germline V gene encodes CDR1 SGHAT and CDR2 FQNNGV. Trimming stripped 1 base from V and 3 bases from J, with 19 bases between. CDR3 length: 17 residues. CDR3 sequence reads: CASSLVTSGINVYEQYF. The CDR3 DNA reads as TGTGCCAGCAGCTTAGTAACTTCAGGGATAAATGTCTACGAGCAGTACTTC.

The table lists this clone with a few counts. The chain uses TRBV5-1 and TRBJ2-3, with 7 bases identical to TRBD2. This CDR3 spans 16 amino acids. J lost 2 bases, V lost 0 bases, and 6 bases had no gene match. The V gene's germline CDR1 is SGHRS and CDR2 YFSETQ. The CDR3 bases are TGCGCCAGCAGCTTGGACGGACTAGGCTACACAGATACGCAGTATTTT. Its protein is CASSLDGLGYTDTQYF.

This clone has just a few counts. V gene TRBV6-1 combines with J gene TRBJ2-7; TRBD1 aligns across 8 bases. There are 14 residues in the CDR3. The germline gives CDR1 MNHNS, CDR2 SASEGT. V shed 3 bases and J 12 bases; nucleotides not matched to a gene: 13. Here the CDR3 reads CASSDEGWTGKRYF. The CDR3 nucleotides are TGTGCCAGCAGTGACGAGGGGTGGACAGGGAAAAGGTACTTC.